The text below deals with one T cell receptor beta chain. The antigen is undetermined. Germline V lookup: CDR1 SGHRS, CDR2 YFSETQ. The CDR3 runs 14 residues. The V end was cut by 0 bases, the J end by 3 bases, with 9 bases between. TCRB transcripts that were expressed got sequenced, as all of the isolated RNA had been reverse transcribed. Profiling relied on immunoSEQ multiplex PCR, and the TCRdb table lists in-frame clones only, not all of them. This sample has about 150,000 clones; approximately 13% occur once, and the top ten carry around 1.4%. Stem cell-like memory, regulatory, central memory and naive CD4+ cells were sorted via CD45RO/CCR7/CD25/CD127/CD95/CD27. The data derive from a study of beta chain features in type 1 diabetes. Study-wide points: Within patients, naive, central memory and Treg TCRB repertoires seemed more similar than within healthy donors. Type 1 diabetes patients showed a moderate but significant shortening of TCRB CDR3s in all four CD4+ subsets. PCR might favor shorter templates, but any such skew would affect patients and controls equally. Reduced insertions and increased deletions marked VDJ junctions in type 1 diabetes patients.

This receptor was identified in a man aged 18 to 29 with type 1 diabetes. Sequenced: central memory CD4+ T cells from blood. The J gene is TRBJ1-1, the V gene TRBV5-1; no clear D. The CDR3 sequence is CASSLGGWDTEAFF. The CDR3 coding sequence is TGCGCCAGCAGCTTGGGAGGGTGGGACACTGAAGCTTTCTTT.